Following are 6 T cell receptor beta chains from one sample sequenced in a study of shared clonotypes between healthy human individuals (dated by TCRdb to about 2020). Preparation of the library involved the immunoSEQ multiplex PCR assay. Drawn from immuneACCESS, this table holds only the in-frame rearrangements with V and J called that TCRdb kept. Clones are partly lost; checked studies trace under half to an unresolved V gene and leave the rest unexplained. The sample records roughly 2.2 million clones, 85% to 95% of which are singletons. The ten most abundant clones make up approximately 0.4% of the sample. Sample: naive CD4+ T cells from PBMCs. The sample's cell subset or site label is to be understood as: CD45RA+ positively selected. The receptor set was obtained from a man aged 18 to 29 in good health. Some clones in this sample may be carry-over from other donors' samples.

This chain links TRBV5-1 with TRBJ2-2; TRBD2 is a possible D gene (5 bases). CDR3 size: 15 residues. With 0 bases removed from V and 5 bases from J, the gap between germline ends came to 11 bases. The germline gives CDR1 SGHRS, CDR2 YFSETQ. The CDR3 protein is CASSLVPAETGELFF. CDR3 in DNA: TGCGCCAGCAGCTTGGTCCCAGCGGAGACCGGGGAGCTGTTTTTT.

J is TRBJ1-2 and V is TRBV28, with 7 positions matching TRBD1. This CDR3 has 15 residues. The junction had 10 bases not matched to a gene; V was cut back by 2 bases and J by 7 bases. Looked up from germline, CDR1 is MDHEN and CDR2 is SYDVKM. CDR3 amino acids: CASSLVGGADPGYTF. For the CDR3, the DNA is TGTGCCAGCAGTTTAGTAGGGGGCGCGGACCCTGGCTACACCTTC.

In DNA, the CDR3 is TGCGCCAGCAGCCAAGATTTCGGGACTTTAAGGGAGCAGTACTTC. Amino acid sequence: CASSQDFGTLREQYF. The rearrangement uses TRBV4-3 and TRBJ2-7; possibly TRBD2 for D (6 bases). With 0 bases removed from V and 7 bases from J, the gap between germline ends came to 16 bases. This CDR3 comprises 15 residues. Germline V gives CDR1 LGHNA, CDR2 YSLEER.

Only one count was recorded for this clone. The CDR3 DNA is TGTGCCAGCAGCTTCTCGACTAGCGGAAACACCGGGGAGCTGTTTTTT. Residues: CASSFSTSGNTGELFF. This chain links TRBV7-9 with TRBJ2-2; 9 positions match TRBD2. This CDR3 has 16 amino acids. Germline CDR1 reads SEHNR; CDR2 reads FQNEAQ (reference sequence). With 3 bases clipped from V and 2 bases from J, the junction kept 4 bases outside the gene matches. The full variable domain, completed using reference TRBV7-9 and TRBJ2-2, is DTGVSQNPRHKITKRGQNVTFRCDPISEHNRLYWYRQTLGQGPEFLTYFQNEAQLEKSRLLSDRFSAERPKGSFSTLEIQRTEQGDSAMYLCASSFSTSGNTGELFFGEGSRLTVL.

The rearrangement uses TRBV30 and TRBJ1-4, with a tentative D call TRBD1 (6 bases). CDR3 length equals 12 residues. Germline loops: CDR1 GTSNPN, CDR2 SVGIG (reference sequence). V lost 7 bases and J lost 7, with 13 bases in between. The CDR3 DNA is TGTGCCTCCGGGGGCCCCGGTGAAAAACTGTTTTTT. Protein sequence: CASGGPGEKLFF.

The V call is TRBV6-6, the J call TRBJ1-2; no definite D call. Trimming cost V 7 bases and J 7 bases, with 13 bases left between them. This CDR3 comprises 12 residues. Per the germline V gene, CDR1 is MNHNY and CDR2 is SVGAGI (reference sequence). The CDR3 nucleotides read TGTGCCAGCACTCCTCGCCCCGGTGGCTACACCTTC. It translates to CASTPRPGGYTF.